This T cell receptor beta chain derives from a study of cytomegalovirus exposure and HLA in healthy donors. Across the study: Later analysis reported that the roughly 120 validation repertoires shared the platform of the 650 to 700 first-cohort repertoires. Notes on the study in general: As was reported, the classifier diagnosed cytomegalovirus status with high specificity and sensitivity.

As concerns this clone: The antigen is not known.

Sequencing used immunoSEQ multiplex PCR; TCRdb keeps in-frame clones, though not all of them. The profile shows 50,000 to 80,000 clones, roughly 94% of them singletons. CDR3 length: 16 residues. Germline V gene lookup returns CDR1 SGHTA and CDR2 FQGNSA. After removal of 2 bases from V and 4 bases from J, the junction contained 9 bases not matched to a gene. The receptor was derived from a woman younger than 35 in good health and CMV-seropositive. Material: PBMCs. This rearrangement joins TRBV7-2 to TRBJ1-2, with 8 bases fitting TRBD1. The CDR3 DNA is TGTGCCAGCAGCTTAAAGCCGATGGGACAGGCCTATGGCTACACCTTC. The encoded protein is CASSLKPMGQAYGYTF.